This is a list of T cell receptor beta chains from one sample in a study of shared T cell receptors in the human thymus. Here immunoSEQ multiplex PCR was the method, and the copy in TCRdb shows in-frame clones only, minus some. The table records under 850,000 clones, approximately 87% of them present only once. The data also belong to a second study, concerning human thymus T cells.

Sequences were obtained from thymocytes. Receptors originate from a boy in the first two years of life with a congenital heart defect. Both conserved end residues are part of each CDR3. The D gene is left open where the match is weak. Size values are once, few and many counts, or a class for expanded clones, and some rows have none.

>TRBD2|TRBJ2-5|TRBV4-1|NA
CASSPKGLASTRGETQYF
TGCGCCAGCAGCCCAAAGGGACTAGCGTCTACCCGGGGAGAGACCCAGTACTTC
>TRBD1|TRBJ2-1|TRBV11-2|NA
CASSIRDRAYNEQFF
TGTGCCAGCAGCATCCGGGACAGGGCATACAATGAGCAGTTCTTC
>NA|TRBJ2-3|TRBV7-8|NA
CASGRERSPHPPSTDTQYF
TGTGCCAGCGGTCGGGAGCGGAGCCCTCATCCCCCTAGCACAGATACGCAGTATTTT
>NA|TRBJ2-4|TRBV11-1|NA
CASSVRGKSNIQYF
TGTGCCAGCAGCGTCAGAGGGAAGAGTAACATTCAGTACTTC
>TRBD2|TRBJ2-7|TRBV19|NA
CATARTSGPYEQYF
TGTGCCACCGCCCGGACTAGCGGGCCCTACGAGCAGTACTTC
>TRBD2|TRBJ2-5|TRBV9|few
CASSVGGLTPRGGETQYF
TGTGCCAGCAGCGTAGGGGGACTAACCCCCCGAGGAGGGGAGACCCAGTACTTC
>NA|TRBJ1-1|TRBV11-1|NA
CASSLGTSRGMNTEAFF
TGTGCCAGCAGCTTAGGGACTTCCCGAGGGATGAACACTGAAGCTTTCTTT
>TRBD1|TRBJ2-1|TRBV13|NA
CASSPGTGGSNEQFF
TGTGCCAGCAGCCCGGGGACAGGGGGGTCCAATGAGCAGTTCTTC
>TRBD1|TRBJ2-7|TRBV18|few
CASSPPDRDEQYF
TGTGCCAGCTCACCACCCGACAGGGACGAGCAGTACTTC
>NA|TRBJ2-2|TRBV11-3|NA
CASSLPGELFF
TGTGCCAGCAGCCTCCCCGGGGAGCTGTTTTTT
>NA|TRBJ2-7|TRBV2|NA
CASRELTGGVPETYEQYF
TGTGCCAGCAGGGAGCTGACTGGTGGCGTTCCGGAGACCTACGAGCAGTACTTC